The 15 T cell receptor beta chains given below trace back to one sample, sequenced in a study of OX40 agonist ivuxolimab in advanced cancers. Libraries were prepared through the immunoSEQ multiplex PCR assay. Here the immuneACCESS table is served through TCRdb, limited to in-frame sequences with V and J called. Missing clones are a known gap in these copies; in checked studies unresolved V genes cover under half, and the rest lacks a known reason. A total of under 85,000 clones appear in this sample, roughly 84% of them only once. The ten largest clones add up to about 8% of the sample. This sample comprised CD4+ or CD8+ T cells sorted from blood, obtained in a trial of the OX40 agonist ivuxolimab. All receptors derive from an adult with an advanced solid tumor such as melanoma, head and neck, liver or kidney cancer.

The J gene is TRBJ2-3, the V gene TRBV7-8, with 7 bases matching TRBD1. The CDR3 spans 16 residues. Trimming removed 3 bases from V and 1 base from J; junction bases left unmatched: 7. The V gene's germline CDR1 is SGHVS and CDR2 FQNEAQ. CDR3 region: CASSFFNRGGTDTQYF. The CDR3 DNA reads as TGTGCCAGCAGCTTTTTCAACAGGGGTGGCACAGATACGCAGTATTTT.

The J gene is TRBJ2-7, the V gene TRBV11-2; D gene ambiguous. Trimming took off 0 bases at V and 0 bases at J, with 6 bases between the two ends. The CDR3 runs to 14 residues. Germline V gives CDR1 SGHAT, CDR2 FQNNGV. DNA of the CDR3: TGTGCCAGCAGCTTAGACAGGCCCTCCTACGAGCAGTACTTC. Translation gives CASSLDRPSYEQYF.

The J gene is TRBJ2-1, the V gene TRBV16; 10 bases align to TRBD2. The CDR3 contains 14 residues. V was clipped by 2 bases and J by 7 bases; unmatched bases: 2. Germline values: CDR1 KGHSY, CDR2 FQNENV. CDR3 region: CASSQGTSANEQFF. The CDR3 nucleotides read TGTGCCAGCAGCCAAGGGACTAGCGCGAATGAGCAGTTCTTC.

The V call is TRBV9, the J call TRBJ2-5; D unresolved. Germline loops: CDR1 SGDLS, CDR2 YYNGEE. Trimming pared 2 bases from V and 1 base from J, leaving 15 bases between. The CDR3 consists of 16 residues. CDR3 amino acids: CASSVNSVPSQETQYF. The DNA of the CDR3 is TGTGCCAGCAGCGTTAACTCAGTTCCGTCCCAAGAGACCCAGTACTTC.

The V and J genes are TRBV18 and TRBJ2-4; 7 bases agree with TRBD1. CDR3 length: 16 amino acids. The germline V gene encodes CDR1 KGHSH and CDR2 LQKENI. Unmatched junction bases numbered 6, after V lost 3 bases and J lost 1 base. This CDR3 is CASSPLLQGAKNIQYF. As DNA, the CDR3 is TGTGCCAGCTCACCGTTATTACAGGGGGCCAAAAACATTCAGTACTTC. Full variable domain (outside the CDR3, taken from reference TRBV18 and TRBJ2-4): NAGVMQNPRHLVRRRGQEARLRCSPMKGHSHVYWYRQLPEEGLKFMVYLQKENIIDESGMPKERFSAEFPKEGPSILRIQQVVRGDSAAYFCASSPLLQGAKNIQYFGAGTRLSVL.

A note on this clone: This specimen includes other DNA sequences encoding the same CDR3. The V gene is TRBV4-2, the J gene TRBJ1-6; unclear D gene. Germline V CDR1 and CDR2: LGHNA, YNFKEQ. The V gene lost 4 bases and the J gene lost 7 bases, with 11 bases spanning the gap. The CDR3 is made up of 14 amino acids. CDR3: CASSRTNGNSPLHF. CDR3 bases: TGTGCCAGCAGCCGTACAAACGGGAATTCACCCCTCCACTTT.

V usage is TRBV7-3 and J usage is TRBJ2-3; 7 bases agree with TRBD1. Germline V gives CDR1 SGHTA, CDR2 FQGTGA. The CDR3 loop spans 15 amino acids. V lost 5 bases, J lost 4 bases, and 9 bases stayed unmatched. The CDR3 DNA reads TGTGCCAGCAGCGCACGACAGGGTACAGCAGATACGCAGTATTTT. Its translation is CASSARQGTADTQYF.

The chain couples TRBV13 to TRBJ2-6, with no clear D. The CDR3 sequence is 15 residues long. Germline CDR1 PRHDT, CDR2 FYEKMQ (reference sequence). Trimming stripped 1 base from V and 1 base from J, with 5 bases between. The CDR3: CASSLEGSGANVLTF. Written as DNA, the CDR3 is TGTGCCAGCAGCTTAGAAGGTTCTGGGGCCAACGTCCTGACTTTC. Looking up the rest from reference TRBV13 and TRBJ2-6 gives the full variable domain: AAGVIQSPRHLIKEKRETATLKCYPIPRHDTVYWYQQGPGQDPQFLISFYEKMQSDKGSIPDRFSAQQFSDYHSELNMSSLELGDSALYFCASSLEGSGANVLTFGAGSRLTVL.

The J gene is TRBJ2-2, the V gene TRBV5-1; possible D gene TRBD2, 5 bases. Germline CDR1 and CDR2: SGHRS and YFSETQ. CDR3 length: 16 residues. Between the trimmed V and J ends, which lost 4 bases and 6 bases, there was a span of 19 bases. CDR3 in DNA: TGCGCCAGCAGCCTGGGAGAACGGCTAGTGGCCGGGGAGCTGTTTTTT. It yields the protein CASSLGERLVAGELFF.

This clone was recorded once. V gene TRBV12-5 combines with J gene TRBJ1-3; D gene unclear. The V gene's germline CDR1 is LGHNT and CDR2 FRNRAP. The CDR3 length is 14 residues. V gave up 6 bases and J gave up 0 bases, with 9 bases separating them. This CDR3 is CASGRWDSGNTIYF. The DNA for the CDR3 is TGTGCTAGTGGACGGTGGGACTCTGGAAACACCATATATTTT.

The chain recombines TRBV11-3 with TRBJ2-2; 8 bases agree with TRBD2. The germline V gene has CDR1 SGHNT and CDR2 YENEEA. This CDR3 is 16 amino acids long. J was trimmed by 4 bases and V by 5 bases; bases with no gene match: 9. The CDR3 is CASSPGGLAGTGELFF. CDR3 in DNA: TGTGCCAGCAGCCCTGGAGGACTAGCAGGCACCGGGGAGCTGTTTTTT.

The chain couples TRBV4-1 to TRBJ1-4, with 7 bases lining up with TRBD1. Germline V lookup: CDR1 MGHRA, CDR2 YSYEKL. With V trimmed by 4 bases and J by 6 bases, 14 bases remained unmatched. CDR3 size: 17 residues. The CDR3 here is CASSRVLGGGGDEKLFF. The CDR3 DNA is TGCGCCAGCAGCCGAGTGCTTGGGGGAGGGGGCGATGAAAAACTGTTTTTT.

In its sample, this clone was seen a few times. The V and J genes are TRBV6-5 and TRBJ2-1, with D tentatively TRBD1 (5 bases). V lost 2 bases to trimming and J lost 4 bases, with 6 bases between them. Germline loops: CDR1 MNHEY, CDR2 SVGAGI. The CDR3 totals 13 residues. For the CDR3, the DNA is TGTGCCAGCAGTTACGACAGATACAATGAGCAGTTCTTC. Its translation: CASSYDRYNEQFF.

The chain is built from TRBV7-9 and TRBJ2-1; D is uncertain. The CDR3 runs 13 residues. Germline V gene lookup returns CDR1 SEHNR and CDR2 FQNEAQ (reference sequence). The ends were cut back, 6 bases at V and 7 bases at J, with 13 bases in the middle. The CDR3, as DNA: TGTGCCAGCAGGAGTCGATTCCGGAATGAGCAGTTCTTC. Amino acid sequence: CASRSRFRNEQFF.

The chain is built from TRBV7-2 and TRBJ2-7, with D maybe TRBD2 (5 bases). CDR1 SGHTA and CDR2 FQGNSA come from the germline V gene. CDR3 length equals 16 residues. V was trimmed by 2 bases and J by 6 bases, leaving 20 bases between them. The CDR3 DNA is TGTGCCAGCAGCTTAAATTTCCGTCAGGACTTGGGCGAGCAGTACTTC. Its translation is CASSLNFRQDLGEQYF.